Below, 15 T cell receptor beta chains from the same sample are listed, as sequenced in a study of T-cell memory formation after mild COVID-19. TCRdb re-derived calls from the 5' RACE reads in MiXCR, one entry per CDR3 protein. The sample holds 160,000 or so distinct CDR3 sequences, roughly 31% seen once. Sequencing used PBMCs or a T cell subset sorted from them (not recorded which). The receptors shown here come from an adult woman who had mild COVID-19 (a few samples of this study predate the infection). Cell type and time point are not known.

CDR3 region: CSARPLAGVDTQYF. For the CDR3, the DNA is TGCAGTGCTAGGCCTCTAGCGGGAGTAGATACGCAGTATTTT. The chain links TRBV20-1 to TRBJ2-3; 10 positions agree with TRBD2. CDR1 and CDR2 from the germline V gene are DFQATT and SNEGSKA (reference sequence). The CDR3 has 14 residues. The V and J ends lost 3 bases and 5 bases, in that order; junction bases with no gene match: 5.

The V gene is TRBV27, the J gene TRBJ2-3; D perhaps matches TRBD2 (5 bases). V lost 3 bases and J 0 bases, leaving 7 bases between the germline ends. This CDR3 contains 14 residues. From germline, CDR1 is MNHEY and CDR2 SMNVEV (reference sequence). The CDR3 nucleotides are TGTGCCAGCAGTTTCGGGGTAAGCACAGATACGCAGTATTTT. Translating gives CASSFGVSTDTQYF.

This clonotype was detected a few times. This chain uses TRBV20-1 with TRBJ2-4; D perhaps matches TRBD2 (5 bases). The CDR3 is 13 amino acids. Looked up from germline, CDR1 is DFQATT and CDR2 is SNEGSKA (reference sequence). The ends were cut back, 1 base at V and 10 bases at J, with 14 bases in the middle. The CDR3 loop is CSARAVGRGIQYF. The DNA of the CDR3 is TGCAGTGCTAGAGCGGTAGGCCGAGGGATTCAGTACTTC.

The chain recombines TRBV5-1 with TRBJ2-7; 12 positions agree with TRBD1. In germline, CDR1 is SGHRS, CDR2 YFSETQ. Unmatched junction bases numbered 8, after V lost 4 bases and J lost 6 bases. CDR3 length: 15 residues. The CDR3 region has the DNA TGCGCCAGCAGCCCCGAGGGACAGGGGGCACGCGAGCAGTACTTC. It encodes CASSPEGQGAREQYF. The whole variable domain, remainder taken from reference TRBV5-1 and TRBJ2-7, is KAGVTQTPRYLIKTRGQQVTLSCSPISGHRSVSWYQQTPGQGLQFLFEYFSETQRNKGNFPGRFSGRQFSNSRSEMNVSTLELGDSALYLCASSPEGQGAREQYFGPGTRLTVT.

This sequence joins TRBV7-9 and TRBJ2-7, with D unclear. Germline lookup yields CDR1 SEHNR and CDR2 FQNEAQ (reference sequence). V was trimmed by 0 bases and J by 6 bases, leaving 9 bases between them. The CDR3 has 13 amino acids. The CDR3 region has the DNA TGTGCCAGCAGCTTAGCTCAGAGTACCGAGCAGTACTTC. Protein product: CASSLAQSTEQYF.

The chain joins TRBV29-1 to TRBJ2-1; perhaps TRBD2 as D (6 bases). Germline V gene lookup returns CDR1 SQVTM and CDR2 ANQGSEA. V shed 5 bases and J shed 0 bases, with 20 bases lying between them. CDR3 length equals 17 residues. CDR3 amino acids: CSVPHPASVNSYNEQFF. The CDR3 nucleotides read TGCAGCGTTCCCCACCCTGCTAGCGTGAACTCCTACAATGAGCAGTTCTTC.

The CDR3 DNA follows: TGCGCCAGCAGCCAAGGGTGGGTCGCGGGGGCCTACGAGCAGTACTTC. It specifies CASSQGWVAGAYEQYF. This rearrangement joins TRBV4-1 to TRBJ2-7; 7 bases map to TRBD2. The J segment lost 2 bases and the V segment lost 1 base, leaving 8 bases of the junction unmatched. CDR3 size: 16 residues. Per germline, CDR1 MGHRA and CDR2 YSYEKL.

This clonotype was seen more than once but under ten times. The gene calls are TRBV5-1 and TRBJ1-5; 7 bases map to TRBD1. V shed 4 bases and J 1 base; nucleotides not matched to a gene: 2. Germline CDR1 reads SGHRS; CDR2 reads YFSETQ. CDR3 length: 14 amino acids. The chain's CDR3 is CASSTGQSNQPQHF. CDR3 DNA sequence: TGCGCCAGCAGCACGGGACAGAGCAATCAGCCCCAGCATTTT.

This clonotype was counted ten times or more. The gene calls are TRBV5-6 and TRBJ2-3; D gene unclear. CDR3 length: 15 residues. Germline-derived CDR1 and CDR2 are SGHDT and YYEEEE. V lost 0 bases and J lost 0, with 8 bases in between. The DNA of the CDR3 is TGTGCCAGCAGCTTGGACGGGTTTAGCACAGATACGCAGTATTTT. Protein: CASSLDGFSTDTQYF. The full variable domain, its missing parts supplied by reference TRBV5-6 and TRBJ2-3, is DAGVTQSPTHLIKTRGQQVTLRCSPKSGHDTVSWYQQALGQGPQFIFQYYEEEERQRGNFPDRFSGHQFPNYSSELNVNALLLGDSALYLCASSLDGFSTDTQYFGPGTRLTVL.

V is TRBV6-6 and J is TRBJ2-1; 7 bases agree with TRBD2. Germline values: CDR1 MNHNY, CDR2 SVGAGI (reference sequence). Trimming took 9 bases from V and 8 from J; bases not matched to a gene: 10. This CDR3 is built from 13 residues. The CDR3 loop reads CASTKGREYEQFF. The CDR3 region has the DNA TGTGCCAGTACCAAAGGGCGGGAGTATGAGCAGTTCTTC.

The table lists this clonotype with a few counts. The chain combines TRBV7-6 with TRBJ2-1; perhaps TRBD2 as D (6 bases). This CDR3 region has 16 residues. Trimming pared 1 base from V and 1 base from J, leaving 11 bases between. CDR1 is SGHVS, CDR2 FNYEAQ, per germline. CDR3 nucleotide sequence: TGTGCCAGCAGCTTAGGAGGTGGGACTTCCTACAATGAGCAGTTCTTC. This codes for CASSLGGGTSYNEQFF.

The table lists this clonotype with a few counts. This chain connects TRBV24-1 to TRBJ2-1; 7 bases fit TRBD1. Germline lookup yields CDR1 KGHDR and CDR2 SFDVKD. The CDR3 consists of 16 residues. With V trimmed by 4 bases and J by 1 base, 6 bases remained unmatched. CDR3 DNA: TGTGCCACCAGTGACTCCGGGACAGAATCCTACAATGAGCAGTTCTTC. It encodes CATSDSGTESYNEQFF.

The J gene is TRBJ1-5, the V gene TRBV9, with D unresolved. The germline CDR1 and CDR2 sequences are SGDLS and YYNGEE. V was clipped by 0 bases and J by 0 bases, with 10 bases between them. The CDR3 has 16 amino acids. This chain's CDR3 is CASSVGSEYSNQPQHF. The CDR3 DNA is TGTGCCAGCAGCGTAGGTTCAGAATATAGCAATCAGCCCCAGCATTTT. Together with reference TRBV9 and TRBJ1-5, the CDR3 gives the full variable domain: DSGVTQTPKHLITATGQRVTLRCSPRSGDLSVYWYQQSLDQGLQFLIQYYNGEERAKGNILERFSAQQFPDLHSELNLSSLELGDSALYFCASSVGSEYSNQPQHFGDGTRLSIL.

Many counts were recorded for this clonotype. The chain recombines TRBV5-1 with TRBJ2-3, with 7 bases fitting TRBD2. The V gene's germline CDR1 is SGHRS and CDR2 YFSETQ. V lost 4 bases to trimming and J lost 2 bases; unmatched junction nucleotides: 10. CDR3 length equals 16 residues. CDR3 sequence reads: CASSLLAGSSTDTQYF. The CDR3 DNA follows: TGCGCCAGCAGCCTTTTAGCGGGTTCATCCACAGATACGCAGTATTTT.

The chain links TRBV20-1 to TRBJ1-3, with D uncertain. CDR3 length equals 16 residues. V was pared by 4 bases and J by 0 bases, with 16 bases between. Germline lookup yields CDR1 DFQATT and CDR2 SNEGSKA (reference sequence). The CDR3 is CSATLDGRISGNTIYF. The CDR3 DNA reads TGCAGTGCTACCCTCGATGGGCGGATCTCTGGAAACACCATATATTTT.